Presented here are 8 T cell receptor beta chains from one specimen sequenced in a study of cytomegalovirus exposure and HLA in healthy donors. Libraries were prepared by immunoSEQ multiplex PCR; TCRdb keeps only in-frame clonotypes and omits some of them. Of 250,000 to 300,000 clones in the sample, nearly 90% were seen once. Sequencing was done on a sample of PBMCs. Source of these receptors: a woman younger than 35 in good health and CMV-seronegative.

This rearrangement joins TRBV7-2 to TRBJ2-5, with D possibly matching TRBD2 (6 bases). This CDR3 comprises 16 residues. The V gene's germline CDR1 is SGHTA and CDR2 FQGNSA. The V gene lost 1 base and the J gene lost 3 bases, with 15 bases spanning the gap. The CDR3 nucleotides read TGTGCCAGCAGCTTAGGTAGCGGTTTAGGGGAAGAGACCCAGTACTTC. As protein: CASSLGSGLGEETQYF.

Regarding this clone: The junction differs from germline at one of its ends, possibly a read error. J is TRBJ2-3 and V is TRBV6-6; 14 bases align to TRBD2. Germline values: CDR1 MNHNY, CDR2 SVGAGI (reference sequence). This CDR3 has 13 residues. The CDR3 region is CASSFKTSGGETF. In DNA, the CDR3 is TGTGCCAGCTCCTTTAAGACTAGCGGGGGGGAGACCTTT.

The chain employs TRBV7-6 and TRBJ1-5; TRBD1 matches 8 bases. Germline CDR1 and CDR2: SGHVS and FNYEAQ. With V trimmed by 2 bases and J by 5 bases, 8 bases remained unmatched. This CDR3 comprises 16 residues. The CDR3 DNA reads TGTGCCAGCAGCTTAACGGCAGGGGGCGGCGATCAGCCCCAGCATTTT. It encodes CASSLTAGGGDQPQHF.

The CDR3 spells CASSYTTGSVYF. The DNA for the CDR3 is TGTGCCAGTAGTTACACGACAGGATCTGTTTACTTC. The chain uses TRBV19 and TRBJ2-4; D possibly corresponds to TRBD1 (6 bases). The length of the CDR3 is 12 residues. Trimming took off 5 bases at V and 16 bases at J, with 18 bases between the two ends. Looked up from germline, CDR1 is LNHDA and CDR2 is SQIVND (reference sequence).

The chain has TRBV27 and TRBJ2-7, with 10 positions matching TRBD2. The CDR3 consists of 13 residues. Per the germline V gene, CDR1 is MNHEY and CDR2 is SMNVEV (reference sequence). J was trimmed by 3 bases and V by 7 bases; bases with no gene match: 3. The CDR3 DNA is TGTGCCAGCACAATAGCGGGGGGCTACGAGCAGTACTTC. This codes for CASTIAGGYEQYF.

The rearrangement links TRBV7-6 to TRBJ1-1; D remains ambiguous. This CDR3 region has 14 residues. V was clipped by 2 bases and J by 0 bases, with 7 bases between them. Germline lookup yields CDR1 SGHVS and CDR2 FNYEAQ. The CDR3 nucleotides read TGTGCCAGCAGCTTACTAATTGTGAACACTGAAGCTTTCTTT. This encodes CASSLLIVNTEAFF. The full variable domain, completed using reference TRBV7-6 and TRBJ1-1, is GAGVSQSPRYKVTKRGQDVALRCDPISGHVSLYWYRQALGQGPEFLTYFNYEAQQDKSGLPNDRFSAERPEGSISTLTIQRTEQRDSAMYRCASSLLIVNTEAFFGQGTRLTVV.

The V gene is TRBV7-9, the J gene TRBJ2-7, with TRBD2 as a possible D gene (6 bases). Germline loops: CDR1 SEHNR, CDR2 FQNEAQ (reference sequence). Trimming left V 5 bases short and J 4 bases short, with 9 bases between. This CDR3 comprises 12 residues. CDR3 sequence: CASSRGFYEQYV. The CDR3 DNA follows: TGTGCCAGCAGCCGGGGGTTTTACGAGCAGTACGTC.

The genes are TRBV28 and TRBJ2-7, with no clear D. V gave up 7 bases and J gave up 2 bases, with 12 bases separating them. CDR3 length equals 13 residues. Germline loops: CDR1 MDHEN, CDR2 SYDVKM. The CDR3 reads CASTTETTYEQYF. CDR3 nucleotides: TGTGCCAGCACCACCGAGACAACCTACGAGCAGTACTTC. Complete variable domain (other parts from reference TRBV28 and TRBJ2-7): DVKVTQSSRYLVKRTGEKVFLECVQDMDHENMFWYRQDPGLGLRLIYFSYDVKMKEKGDIPEGYSVSREKKERFSLILESASTNQTSMYLCASTTETTYEQYFGPGTRLTVT.